Listed below are T cell receptor beta chains from one sample, sequenced in a study of CD8+ T cells in alopecia areata. Profiling relied on immunoSEQ multiplex PCR, and the TCRdb table lists in-frame clones only, not all of them. The table shows 200,000 or so clones, with approximately 60% occurring only once. Sequenced input: CD8+ T cells sorted from blood. All receptors derive from a human donor in good health. CDR3s include the opening cysteine and the closing phenylalanine or tryptophan. The D gene is left open where the match is weak.

d_call: -; v_call: TRBV6-1; cdr3_aa: CASSEIRGKVGYTF
d_call: -; v_call: TRBV13; cdr3_aa: CASSLSPNSNQPQHF
d_call: -; v_call: TRBV11-2; cdr3_aa: CASSLDPLGYEQYF
d_call: TRBD1; v_call: TRBV9; cdr3_aa: CASSAPGQGILQPQHF
d_call: -; v_call: TRBV13; cdr3_aa: CASSYGLAPEKLFF
d_call: -; v_call: TRBV27; cdr3_aa: CASSWGTGASTDTQYF
d_call: -; v_call: TRBV30; cdr3_aa: CAWGYGALPDTQYF
d_call: -; v_call: TRBV5-1; cdr3_aa: CASRGGGLPGELFF
d_call: TRBD1; v_call: TRBV7-9; cdr3_aa: CASSLGTGTYEQYF
d_call: TRBD2; v_call: TRBV27; cdr3_aa: CASSPGTGLVQYF
d_call: TRBD2; v_call: TRBV5-4; cdr3_aa: CASSPWTSGQETQYF
d_call: -; v_call: TRBV29-1; cdr3_aa: CSVLPGYSTDTQYF